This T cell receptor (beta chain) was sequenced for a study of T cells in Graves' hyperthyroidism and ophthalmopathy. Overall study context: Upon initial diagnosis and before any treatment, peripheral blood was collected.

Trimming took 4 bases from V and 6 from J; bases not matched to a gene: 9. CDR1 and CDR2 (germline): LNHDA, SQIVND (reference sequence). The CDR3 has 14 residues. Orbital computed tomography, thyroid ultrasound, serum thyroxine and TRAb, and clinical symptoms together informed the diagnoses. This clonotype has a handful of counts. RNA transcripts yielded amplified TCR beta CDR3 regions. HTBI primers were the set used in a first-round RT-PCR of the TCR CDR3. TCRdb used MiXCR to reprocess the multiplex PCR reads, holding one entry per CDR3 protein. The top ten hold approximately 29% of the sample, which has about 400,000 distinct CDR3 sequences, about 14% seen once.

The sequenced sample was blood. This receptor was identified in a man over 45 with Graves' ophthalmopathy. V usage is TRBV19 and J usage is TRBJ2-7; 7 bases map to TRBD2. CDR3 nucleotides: TGTGCCAGTAGTAGTGGGGGACTAACTTCCGAGCAGTACTTC. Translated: CASSSGGLTSEQYF.